This TCR beta chain was documented in a study of T cells in Graves' hyperthyroidism and ophthalmopathy (dated by TCRdb to the late 2010s). Regarding the research as a whole: Peripheral blood samples were taken at the time of initial diagnosis, prior to any treatment. A discovery cohort of about a hundred patients, about 43 with Graves' ophthalmopathy and 55 to 60 with stable Graves' hyperthyroidism, was used to find distinguishing TCR V-J signatures. The 100 discovery patients were randomly split 7:3 into training and test sets. TCR Vbeta CDR3 sequencing of roughly 140 peripheral blood samples (fewer than 45 ophthalmopathy, roughly 74 hyperthyroidism and roughly 17 progressor patients) is reported in the paper. Whether ophthalmopathy could be predicted prospectively was tested in an independent validation cohort made up of about 18 hyperthyroidism patients plus 17 patients who later progressed to ophthalmopathy. After sampling, hyperthyroidism patients received methimazole starting at 30 mg daily, and ophthalmopathy patients received high-dose intravenous methylprednisolone. The study also compared thyroid tissue and blood T-cell repertoires from about six Graves' hyperthyroidism patients.

A patient counted as having stable Graves' hyperthyroidism if no progression to ophthalmopathy occurred over 18 months of follow-up. Hyperthyroidism patients were aged 18 to 65 years and newly diagnosed, with disease duration of less than 2 months. The study excluded patients with uncontrolled infections, other autoimmune diseases, pregnancy or lactation. Diagnoses were based on clinical symptoms, serum thyroxine and TRAb, thyroid ultrasound and orbital computed tomography. PBMCs were separated from 7.5 to 10 ml of fresh peripheral blood using Ficoll-Paque density gradient centrifugation. Total RNA was extracted using Trizol reagent, and RNA quality was assessed on an Agilent 2100 Bioanalyzer. TCR beta CDR3 regions were amplified from RNA transcripts. The TCR CDR3 was subjected to a first round of RT-PCR using the HTBI primer set and the Qiagen OneStep RT-PCR kit. A second multiplex PCR round built the libraries, followed by size selection and purification. Libraries were sequenced paired-end with 100 bp reads on an Illumina HiSeq2000. On the study's bioinformatics: SOAPnuke was used to process the raw data, throwing out any read that contained adapters or uncalled bases, had a mean Phred below 15, or lacked an exact constant-primer or identifier match. High-quality paired reads were merged using COPE v1.2.5, and each unique nucleotide sequence was defined as a clonotype. MiTCR v1.1 was used to align the clonotypes against IMGT TRBV, TRBD and TRBJ reference segments. Only V-J combinations with frequency above 0.0001, covering approximately 99% of repertoires, were analysed. The TCS score was defined as F50 (clonal expansion) divided by E x V (chaos), with BLOSUM62-based TCRdist calculated between CDR3 peptides within each V-J. Welch's t-statistics and random forest reduced roughly 530 V-J features to about 13, which were used in a naive Bayes classifier (R e1071). TCRdb trimmed the raw reads at Q25, called clones with MiXCR and kept productive beta chains. Rows with a matching CDR3 protein are joined into one entry that keeps the most common DNA and genes. It is TCRdb's table, rather than the study itself, that gives the V and J calls and clone size. The sample yields more than 500,000 distinct CDR3 sequences; about 15% were counted once. The top ten constitute roughly 14% of the sample.

Broader findings and caveats from the paper: During validation, the model predicted progression to ophthalmopathy a median of around six months ahead of onset, with approximately 71% sensitivity and roughly 72% specificity. Sample size was not statistically predetermined, and investigators were not blinded to group allocation. A model built on a 13 V-J signature distinguished ophthalmopathy from stable hyperthyroidism, reaching 85% to 90% sensitivity and about 81% specificity in cross-validation and 80%/75% in testing. Most expanded thyroid clonotypes (frequency above 0.001) were also found in blood, which suggests that blood repertoires may mirror thyroid immune responses.

A word on this clonotype: Its recognized antigen is unknown. Base qualities are not recorded, but no much larger clone differs from it by a single base.

The origin of this receptor is a woman aged 40 to 50 with Graves' hyperthyroidism. The material sequenced was blood.

The encoded CDR3 is CASSPNWGDEKLFF. The DNA sequence is given as TGTGCCAGCAGTCCCAACTGGGGAGATGAAAAACTGTTTTTT. The chain is encoded by TRBV6-1 joined to TRBJ1-4; no confident D gene assignment can be made. The germline ends are 13 bases apart after V is trimmed by 5 bases and J by 6 bases. The CDR3 runs 14 residues from the cysteine to the phenylalanine. Of the read, only the CDR3 DNA is kept; its 42 bases are in frame from base 1. Based on the germline V gene, the CDR1 and CDR2 sequences are MNHNS and SASEGT.